Detailed here is one T cell receptor (beta chain). Thymus tissue for the work was resected from patients undergoing corrective heart surgery. The data are from a study of human thymus T cells. Libraries were prepared by immunoSEQ multiplex PCR; TCRdb keeps only in-frame clonotypes and omits some of them. The data show tens of thousands of clones, 95% seen once. This CDR3 is built from 13 residues. Per germline, CDR1 WSHSY and CDR2 SAAADI. Deletions cut 6 bases from V and 7 bases from J, with 13 bases between. Specimen: thymus tissue. The chain has TRBV10-2 and TRBJ1-3, with D possibly TRBD1 on 6 matching bases. The origin of this receptor is a girl under three years old with a congenital heart defect but otherwise immunologically healthy. CDR3 bases: TGCGCCAGCAGCAACAGGGCCTGCAACACCATATATTTT. This encodes CASSNRACNTIYF.